One sample yielded the 18 T cell receptor beta chains listed below, sequenced in a study of control samples from healthy donors and cancer patients. Using immunoSEQ multiplex PCR, the repertoire was profiled, and TCRdb retains in-frame clones only, with some absent. The sample includes 190,000 or so clones, 80% to 95% of them seen just once. What was sequenced was blood. All receptors derive from a man between 18 and 29 years old in good health.

The chain links TRBV9 to TRBJ2-2; 8 bases match TRBD1. The CDR3 consists of 15 residues. Trimming took 5 bases from V and 5 from J; bases not matched to a gene: 8. In germline, CDR1 is SGDLS, CDR2 YYNGEE. The CDR3 spells CASSVQGAGTGELFF. DNA of the CDR3: TGTGCCAGCAGTGTTCAGGGGGCCGGAACCGGGGAGCTGTTTTTT.

This chain connects TRBV7-2 to TRBJ1-4; the D is unclear. Trimming left V 1 base short and J 4 bases short, with 16 bases between. The CDR3 sequence is 17 residues long. Looked up from germline, CDR1 is SGHTA and CDR2 is FQGNSA. The CDR3 DNA reads TGTGCCAGCAGCTTAGTTGAAGGGCCAGACTATAATGAAAAACTGTTTTTT. It translates to CASSLVEGPDYNEKLFF.

This rearrangement joins TRBV5-1 to TRBJ1-2; TRBD1 aligns across 12 bases. CDR1 and CDR2 (germline): SGHRS, YFSETQ. This CDR3 is 16 amino acids long. V gave up 2 bases and J gave up 4 bases; unmatched junction bases: 6. This chain's CDR3 is CASSFGTGGAGYGYTF. CDR3 nucleotides: TGCGCCAGCAGCTTTGGGACAGGGGGCGCAGGCTATGGCTACACCTTC.

The CDR3 is CASSQEGERQLYGYTF. The DNA of the CDR3 is TGCGCCAGCAGCCAAGAAGGCGAGCGGCAACTCTATGGCTACACCTTC. The rearrangement joins TRBV4-1 to TRBJ1-2, with D uncertain. The V gene lost 0 bases and the J gene lost 4 bases, with 15 bases spanning the gap. The germline V gene encodes CDR1 MGHRA and CDR2 YSYEKL. The CDR3 has 16 residues.

The chain joins TRBV24-1 to TRBJ1-5; no clear D. The germline CDR1 and CDR2 sequences are KGHDR and SFDVKD. V was clipped by 5 bases and J by 15 bases, with 13 bases between them. The CDR3 totals 11 residues. The DNA of the CDR3 is TGTGCCACCAGTGTCCTTCTGAGTTTGCATTTT. It translates to CATSVLLSLHF.

The chain joins TRBV5-1 to TRBJ2-7, with D maybe TRBD1 (7 bases). This CDR3 is 14 amino acids long. The V and J ends lost 3 bases and 7 bases respectively, with 17 bases between them. The V gene's germline CDR1 is SGHRS and CDR2 YFSETQ. The CDR3 here is CASSSQGGTHEQYF. The CDR3 region has the DNA TGCGCCAGCAGCTCTCAGGGGGGAACCCATGAGCAGTACTTC.

The chain recombines TRBV5-1 with TRBJ2-3; TRBD2 aligns across 8 bases. Looked up from germline, CDR1 is SGHRS and CDR2 is YFSETQ. The CDR3 contains 16 residues. V shed 1 base, J shed 2 bases, and the junction held 6 bases outside the gene matches. The CDR3: CASSLYGGGPTDTQYF. The CDR3 DNA follows: TGCGCCAGCAGCTTGTATGGCGGGGGGCCCACAGATACGCAGTATTTT.

The chain joins TRBV3-1 (or the pseudogene TRBV3-2) to TRBJ1-1; D is possibly TRBD1 (5 bases). There are 15 residues in the CDR3. Germline V lookup: CDR1 LGHDT, CDR2 YNNKEL (reference sequence). The V and J ends lost 0 bases and 11 bases respectively, with 19 bases between them. The CDR3 bases are TGTGCCAGCAGCCAAGATTCCGGGACCTTCCCTGGTGCTTTCTTT. Translated, it gives CASSQDSGTFPGAFF.

The chain carries TRBV29-1 and TRBJ2-3; the D is unclear. The CDR3 extends over 11 amino acids. V shed 7 bases and J shed 6 bases, with 11 bases lying between them. CDR1 SQVTM and CDR2 ANQGSEA come from the germline V gene. The CDR3 nucleotides are TGCAGCGCCCTATACGGGGATACGCAGTATTTT. Its protein product is CSALYGDTQYF.

This clone appeared a single time. The chain couples TRBV24-1 to TRBJ2-5; possibly TRBD2 for D (6 bases). The CDR3 runs to 15 residues. V was trimmed by 4 bases and J by 0 bases, leaving 11 bases between them. CDR1 KGHDR and CDR2 SFDVKD come from the germline V gene. CDR3 bases: TGTGCCACCAGTGACGCACGGGGGTACCAAGAGACCCAGTACTTC. It is translated as CATSDARGYQETQYF.

J is TRBJ2-5 and V is TRBV29-1; maybe TRBD1 (6 bases). Germline V gene sequence: CDR1 SQVTM, CDR2 ANQGSEA. Between the trimmed V and J ends, which lost 1 base and 2 bases, there was a span of 8 bases. The CDR3 contains 13 residues. The CDR3 is CSVEGTGQETQYF. The DNA for the CDR3 is TGCAGCGTTGAAGGAACAGGGCAAGAGACCCAGTACTTC.

The genes are TRBV4-2 and TRBJ2-1; D is uncertain. The CDR3 contains 15 residues. The germline V gene has CDR1 LGHNA and CDR2 YNFKEQ. V lost 3 bases and J lost 0, with 9 bases in between. DNA for the CDR3: TGTGCCAGCAGCCATATGCTCAGCTCCTACAATGAGCAGTTCTTC. This codes for CASSHMLSSYNEQFF.

The chain has TRBV6-5 and TRBJ2-3; D uncertain. V lost 2 bases to trimming and J lost 4 bases, with 13 bases between them. This CDR3 comprises 15 residues. Germline CDR1 and CDR2: MNHEY and SVGAGI. CDR3 region: CASSYLGSPPDTQYF. The DNA for the CDR3 is TGTGCCAGCAGTTACCTCGGGTCCCCCCCAGATACGCAGTATTTT.

The chain has TRBV19 and TRBJ1-2, with 7 bases that match TRBD1. CDR3 size: 15 residues. In germline, CDR1 is LNHDA, CDR2 SQIVND (reference sequence). Unmatched junction bases numbered 10, after V lost 5 bases and J lost 4 bases. CDR3 protein: CASSGGPPGGYGYTF. The CDR3 DNA is TGTGCCAGTAGTGGCGGACCCCCAGGGGGCTATGGCTACACCTTC. Complete variable domain (other parts from reference TRBV19 and TRBJ1-2): DGGITQSPKYLFRKEGQNVTLSCEQNLNHDAMYWYRQDPGQGLRLIYYSQIVNDFQKGDIAEGYSVSREKKESFPLTVTSAQKNPTAFYLCASSGGPPGGYGYTFGSGTRLTVV.

This clone is a singleton in its sample. The chain combines TRBV27 with TRBJ2-2; D may be TRBD1 or TRBD2 (5 bases each). The CDR3 has 19 residues. The V gene's germline CDR1 is MNHEY and CDR2 SMNVEV (reference sequence). The ends were cut back, 0 bases at V and 2 bases at J, with 19 bases in the middle. In nucleotides, the CDR3 is TGTGCCAGCAGTTTATCGAGCGAGGGGATTCGGACAAACACCGGGGAGCTGTTTTTT. Amino acid sequence: CASSLSSEGIRTNTGELFF.

The V and J genes are TRBV5-1 and TRBJ2-7; 8 bases map to TRBD1. After removal of 3 bases from V and 2 bases from J, the junction contained 4 bases not matched to a gene. There are 14 residues in the CDR3. Per germline, CDR1 SGHRS and CDR2 YFSETQ. The CDR3 spells CASSSKDRAYEQYF. Here the CDR3 DNA reads TGCGCCAGCAGCTCAAAGGACAGGGCCTACGAGCAGTACTTC.

The chain has TRBV30 and TRBJ1-3; possibly TRBD1 for D (5 bases). V lost 0 bases to trimming and J lost 4 bases, with 10 bases between them. Looked up from germline, CDR1 is GTSNPN and CDR2 is SVGIG (reference sequence). The CDR3 length is 14 residues. CDR3 residues: CAWSVQGGGNTIYF. CDR3 in DNA: TGTGCCTGGAGTGTTCAGGGAGGGGGAAACACCATATATTTT.

The chain carries TRBV11-2 and TRBJ2-3; the match to TRBD1 covers 9 bases. CDR1 is SGHAT and CDR2 is FQNNGV in the germline V gene. Trimming took 1 base from V and 3 from J; bases not matched to a gene: 8. The CDR3 consists of 17 residues. DNA of the CDR3: TGTGCCAGCAGCTTAGTAGTAACAGGGGGCGTAACAGATACGCAGTATTTT. Translation gives CASSLVVTGGVTDTQYF.